These T cell receptor beta chains were read from a single sample in a study of T cells in Graves' hyperthyroidism and ophthalmopathy. TCRdb used MiXCR to reprocess the multiplex PCR reads, holding one entry per CDR3 protein. The sample has 480,000 or so distinct CDR3 sequences, roughly an eighth seen once. The source material was blood. The receptors shown here come from a woman aged 18-29 years with Graves' hyperthyroidism. The conserved cysteine and the conserved F or W are not part of the CDR3 here. Part of the rows lack a size; the others show once, few, many or a class for expanded clones.

clone_size v_call cdr3_length cdr3_aa
many TRBV12-5 12 ASGSGGVNNEQF
many TRBV14 16 ASSQRGGVNSGANVLT
few TRBV20-1 13 SARFPGRNNSPLH
. TRBV7-3 15 ASSPRRAGVAGNEQF
many TRBV12-3/TRBV12-4 13 ASSLGRDGTDTQY
. TRBV12-3/TRBV12-4 12 ASSEAGFNYGYT
many TRBV6-1 11 ASSRAFPSVIY
. TRBV19 14 ASTLRYTTSGNTIY
. TRBV12-3/TRBV12-4 11 ASRPGLSETQY
many TRBV6-2/TRBV6-3 13 ASSPWREYTETQY
. TRBV20-1 12 SATTGTGLYEQY
many TRBV2 12 ASSEGGTGSGYT
. TRBV12-3/TRBV12-4 12 ASFRTGRGYGYT
many TRBV19 14 ASSIYRGRSHNEQF
many TRBV6-5 14 ASSYSLSSSYNEQF
many TRBV19 13 ASSPYDIANTEAF
many TRBV20-1 13 SACLGTSGEDTQY
many TRBV27 14 ASSLSAGGPPDTQY
many TRBV10-3 11 AIRDRSTDTQY
. TRBV18 17 ASSLNRDRGGSRNEKLF
many TRBV9 13 ASSVSSVTGDGYT
. TRBV9 11 ASSGTGNYGHT
many TRBV27 14 ASSTGTGVRDTEAF
few TRBV6-1 13 ASSAGTSGSYEQF
many TRBV9 13 ASSVDSGMAYEQY
. TRBV20-1 12 SATPLGQIYGYT
few TRBV7-6 13 ASSPGMEGNYGYT
. TRBV7-9 12 ASSLALSNQPQH
. TRBV18 13 ASSPESGMRNTIY
few TRBV18 12 ASSPRQGENIQY
many TRBV28 12 ASSTGTRPDTQY
many TRBV12-3/TRBV12-4 14 ASSLEFVEGPHGYT
many TRBV7-2 11 ASSGGTAYEQY
few TRBV5-1 12 ASSSTGYQETQY
many TRBV27 12 ASGGLAENYEQY
. TRBV6-1 14 ASRGDRGRSYNEQF
. TRBV10-3 9 ATRDTDTQY
few TRBV4-1 12 ASSRLAGNYEQY
many TRBV30 12 AWSPSDGWRGYT
once TRBV7-9 14 ASSQGQGAYNSPLH
many TRBV7-7 12 ASSFLERQETQY
many TRBV12-5 12 ASGTSGRLDEQF